This TCR beta chain was observed in a study of Ad26.COV2.S vaccination and SARS-CoV-2 variants. Study in general: COV1001, an Ad26.COV2.S trial, supplied this vaccine-arm donor. Recipients of Ad26.COV2.S got it intramuscularly, once or twice 56 days apart. Overall study findings and caveats: Responses of T cells in total may have been underestimated by the TCR breadth and depth analyses.

Regarding treatment: roughly 19 received Ad26.COV2.S at low or high dose, single or two shots; about 5 received placebo; per-sample allocation not given. Collection of the samples took place on day 63 after the first injection of vaccine or placebo. Vaccine was an Ad26 vector expressing Wuhan-strain SARS-CoV-2 spike. In the case of this clone: The target antigen is unknown.

CDR1 and CDR2 from the germline V gene are MNHEY and SMNVEV (reference sequence). The CDR3 covers 19 residues. The J segment lost 2 bases and the V segment lost 6 bases, leaving 13 bases of the junction unmatched. Using immunoSEQ multiplex PCR, the repertoire was profiled, and TCRdb retains in-frame clones only, with some absent. The table records about 350,000 clones, 75% to 90% of them present only once. The gene calls are TRBV27 and TRBJ2-6, with 10 nucleotides matching TRBD1. The specimen was peripheral blood, collected in a trial of Ad26.COV2.S vaccine versus placebo. The TCR comes from a person aged 18-65 years who received the Ad26.COV2.S COVID-19 vaccine or a placebo. CDR3 amino acids: CASSRARDRGITGANVLTF. The CDR3 DNA reads TGTGCCAGCAGCCGGGCCCGGGACAGGGGTATAACTGGGGCCAACGTCCTGACTTTC.